Listed below are T cell receptor beta chains from one sample, sequenced in a study of blood T cell repertoires in COVID-19. Using immunoSEQ multiplex PCR, the repertoire was profiled, and TCRdb retains in-frame clones only, with some absent. The repertoire has around 270,000 clones, about 90% of them found once; the top ten carry 2% to 3%. Sequencing used peripheral blood. Receptors originate from a person between 18 and 35 years old with COVID-19, enrolled during active disease. Each CDR3 is given with its conserved first and last residue. D genes are given only for firm matches. The size field is filled for only some rows; it gives once, few, many or a size class.

v_call: TRBV7-2; j_call: TRBJ1-3; clone_size: .; cdr3_length: 15; d_call: .; cdr3_aa: CASSLGTASGNTIYF; cdr3_nt: TGTGCCAGCAGCTTAGGGACAGCCTCTGGAAACACCATATATTTT
v_call: TRBV6-5; j_call: TRBJ2-5; clone_size: .; cdr3_length: 15; d_call: TRBD2; cdr3_aa: CASSLGTSGRETQYF; cdr3_nt: TGTGCCAGCAGCCTAGGGACTAGCGGGAGGGAGACCCAGTACTTC
v_call: TRBV5-1; j_call: TRBJ1-1; clone_size: .; cdr3_length: 14; d_call: .; cdr3_aa: CASSPRVDNTEAFF; cdr3_nt: TGCGCCAGCAGCCCGAGGGTCGATAACACTGAAGCTTTCTTT
v_call: TRBV4-2; j_call: TRBJ2-7; clone_size: .; cdr3_length: 15; d_call: .; cdr3_aa: CASSRPGTSTDEQYF; cdr3_nt: TGTGCCAGCAGCCGACCCGGGACTTCCACCGACGAGCAGTACTTC
v_call: TRBV6-1; j_call: TRBJ1-5; clone_size: .; cdr3_length: 16; d_call: .; cdr3_aa: CASSEDTGYTIQPQHF; cdr3_nt: TGTGCCAGCAGTGAAGACACAGGATACACAATTCAGCCCCAGCATTTT
v_call: TRBV10-3; j_call: TRBJ2-3; clone_size: .; cdr3_length: 17; d_call: .; cdr3_aa: CAISGMVAASEADTQYF; cdr3_nt: TGTGCCATCAGTGGGATGGTGGCCGCCTCCGAGGCAGATACGCAGTATTTT
v_call: TRBV5-1; j_call: TRBJ1-2; clone_size: .; cdr3_length: 16; d_call: .; cdr3_aa: CASSSEQGPVSYGYTF; cdr3_nt: TGCGCCAGCAGCTCCGAGCAGGGCCCCGTCTCCTATGGCTACACCTTC
v_call: TRBV15; j_call: TRBJ2-5; clone_size: .; cdr3_length: 18; d_call: TRBD2; cdr3_aa: CATSRGVSAGGPQETQYF; cdr3_nt: TGTGCCACCAGCAGAGGTGTTAGCGCGGGAGGGCCCCAAGAGACCCAGTACTTC
v_call: TRBV7-9; j_call: TRBJ2-1; clone_size: once; cdr3_length: 14; d_call: TRBD2; cdr3_aa: CASSPPGLGYEQFF; cdr3_nt: TGTGCCAGCAGCCCGCCGGGACTAGGGTATGAGCAGTTCTTC
v_call: TRBV5-4; j_call: TRBJ2-7; clone_size: .; cdr3_length: 15; d_call: TRBD1; cdr3_aa: CASSLPAGGSYEQYF; cdr3_nt: TGTGCCAGCAGCTTGCCGGCAGGGGGCTCCTACGAGCAGTACTTC
v_call: TRBV6-2/TRBV6-3; j_call: TRBJ2-2; clone_size: .; cdr3_length: 16; d_call: TRBD2; cdr3_aa: CASSREGARGAGELFF; cdr3_nt: TGTGCCAGCAGCCGGGAGGGAGCTCGGGGAGCCGGGGAGCTGTTTTTT